These 8 T cell receptor beta chains were all obtained from the same sample, sequenced in a study of T cell responses to AZD1222 COVID-19 vaccine. Only in-frame clones appear in the TCRdb table, and some are missing; sequencing was by immunoSEQ multiplex PCR. The table lists around 190,000 clones, roughly 92% of them singletons. The sample in question was peripheral blood, obtained on day 0 of AZD1222 vaccination. The origin of the receptors is an adult in good health.

The genes are TRBV5-5 and TRBJ1-5, with 8 bases that match TRBD1. The CDR3 runs 14 residues. Trimming took 4 bases from V and 8 from J; bases not matched to a gene: 8. Germline values: CDR1 SGHKS, CDR2 YYEKEE (reference sequence). CDR3 sequence: CASSRRTGWEPQHF. In DNA form, the CDR3 reads TGTGCCAGCAGCCGGCGGACAGGGTGGGAGCCCCAGCATTTT.

The CDR3 DNA sequence: TGTGCCAGCAGTTACACCCACCCGACAACTTACGAGCAGTACTTC. As protein: CASSYTHPTTYEQYF. The chain uses TRBV6-5 and TRBJ2-7; D ambiguous. V lost 2 bases and J lost 4, with 15 bases in between. The CDR3 length is 15 residues. The germline V gene has CDR1 MNHEY and CDR2 SVGAGI.

This chain connects TRBV9 to TRBJ2-7; 11 bases are a match to TRBD2. Germline CDR1 SGDLS, CDR2 YYNGEE. The CDR3 extends over 13 amino acids. With V trimmed by 4 bases and J by 9 bases, 6 bases remained unmatched. The CDR3: CASSPLAGELQYF. The CDR3 nucleotides read TGTGCCAGCAGCCCACTAGCGGGGGAACTGCAGTACTTC.

V is TRBV5-8 and J is TRBJ2-5, with a possible D match to TRBD1 (5 bases). The CDR3 loop spans 14 amino acids. The germline V gene encodes CDR1 SGHTS and CDR2 YDEGEE. Trimming took off 2 bases at V and 9 bases at J, with 17 bases between the two ends. Here the CDR3 reads CASSFGAGNVAQYF. The CDR3 bases are TGTGCCAGCAGCTTCGGCGCAGGGAATGTCGCCCAGTACTTC.

The chain carries TRBV30 and TRBJ1-2; D is uncertain. Trimming cost V 3 bases and J 1 base, with 9 bases left between them. Germline V gene sequence: CDR1 GTSNPN, CDR2 SVGIG (reference sequence). The CDR3 runs 13 residues. The CDR3 sequence is CAWSPHNNYGYTF. For the CDR3, the DNA is TGTGCCTGGAGCCCACATAATAACTATGGCTACACCTTC.

This clone was seen a single time. The gene calls are TRBV4-1 and TRBJ2-1; 15 positions match TRBD2. Germline CDR1 is MGHRA and CDR2 is YSYEKL. Trimming took 1 base from V and 4 from J; bases not matched to a gene: 5. The CDR3 consists of 18 residues. The CDR3 DNA follows: TGCGCCAGCAGCCAAGGACGGACTAGCGGGGGGGAATACAATGAGCAGTTCTTC. Encoded protein: CASSQGRTSGGEYNEQFF.

V gene TRBV28 combines with J gene TRBJ1-2; weak D call: TRBD1 (5 bases). The CDR3 is made up of 14 amino acids. Trimming shortened V by 1 base and J by 2 bases, and 8 bases separated the two germline ends. In germline, CDR1 is MDHEN, CDR2 SYDVKM. Here the CDR3 DNA reads TGTGCCAGCAGTTTATTCGGGGGGAACTATGGCTACACCTTC. It yields the protein CASSLFGGNYGYTF.

V and J are TRBV2 and TRBJ1-5; 7 bases map to TRBD1. The trim removed 4 bases at V and 6 bases at J, leaving 3 bases unmatched. This CDR3 has 13 amino acids. The V gene's germline CDR1 is SNHLY and CDR2 FYNNEI. CDR3: CASSGTGIQPQHF. For the CDR3, the DNA is TGTGCCAGCAGTGGGACAGGCATTCAGCCCCAGCATTTT.